This T cell receptor (beta chain) was sequenced in a study of cytomegalovirus exposure and HLA in healthy donors. Whole-study context: Earlier sequencing of 150 million to 200 million T cells yielded nearly 120 million unique TCR beta sequences.

The CDR3 runs to 15 residues. V lost 0 bases to trimming and J lost 4 bases, with 11 bases between them. Per germline, CDR1 SGHAT and CDR2 FQDESV (reference sequence). Use of 60 Vbeta and 13 Jbeta primers characterized the PCR. Measured with immunoSEQ multiplex PCR; TCRdb has only the in-frame clones, and not every one. The sample has some 130,000 clones; around 80% are singletons. Sequenced material: PBMCs. The chain is built from TRBV11-1 and TRBJ2-3, with D tentatively TRBD2 (5 bases). The sequence derives from a woman between 40 and 50 years old in good health and CMV-seronegative. The CDR3: CASSLAGVRADTQYF. CDR3 in DNA: TGTGCCAGCAGCTTAGCGGGAGTCCGGGCAGATACGCAGTATTTT.